This T cell receptor beta chain was identified during a study of blood T cell repertoires in COVID-19. Study in general: Acute and convalescent COVID-19 samples came from the United States, Italy and Spain. From T cells, B-cell-depleted T cells, or PBMCs came the material, which was cDNA or gDNA.

Original processing methods: Reference gene primer amplification yielded estimated nucleated cell counts. Assay used: immunoSEQ multiplex PCR; TCRdb lists only in-frame clones, some missing. The DNA gave D and trimming, while V, J and clone size come from that table. The table has 250,000 to 300,000 clones, 83% seen once. The specimen sequenced was peripheral blood. The receptor's source is an elderly man with acute or convalescent COVID-19.

The CDR3 DNA is TGTGCCAGCATCTCGGGGGGCAGCAGCACAGATACGCAGTATTTT. Amino acids: CASISGGSSTDTQYF. The chain couples TRBV28 to TRBJ2-3; D perhaps matches TRBD2 (7 bases). Trimming took off 7 bases at V and 0 bases at J, with 14 bases between the two ends. The CDR3 has 15 residues. Germline V CDR1 and CDR2: MDHEN, SYDVKM.